The 13 T cell receptor beta chains reported below all come from one sample, sequenced in a study of beta chain features in type 1 diabetes (dated by TCRdb to between 2018 and 2020). Overall study results and their limits: In all four CD4+ subsets, TCRB CDR3 length was moderately but significantly shorter in type 1 diabetes patients.

For these TCRs, the target antigens are not known. Libraries were prepared through the immunoSEQ multiplex PCR assay. All of the isolated RNA was reverse transcribed with the High Capacity cDNA Reverse Transcription Kit, so expressed TCRB transcripts were sequenced. Sourced from immuneACCESS, this table was stored by TCRdb with only in-frame sequences that have V and J called. A share of the clones is absent; for the studies checked, an unresolved V gene accounts for under half, and the remainder has no known explanation. The sample table lists 30,000 or so clones, 65% of them with a count of one. The ten largest account for roughly 2.4% of the sample. Source material: Tregs from blood. Explained via the paper, the cell subset or site label denotes: regulatory CD4+ T cells. The receptors stem from a young woman with type 1 diabetes.

This clone was picked up a small number of times. J is TRBJ1-4 and V is TRBV25-1, with D possibly TRBD1 on 5 matching bases. The germline V gene has CDR1 MGHDK and CDR2 SYGVNS. The CDR3 is made up of 15 amino acids. Trimming pared 8 bases from V and 0 bases from J, leaving 13 bases between. This CDR3 is CASCRGGATNEKLFF. The CDR3, as DNA: TGTGCCAGCTGCCGGGGGGGAGCAACTAATGAAAAACTGTTTTTT.

This chain joins TRBV11-2 and TRBJ1-2, with 9 bases matching TRBD1. V was clipped by 6 bases and J by 3 bases; unmatched bases: 8. The CDR3 runs to 15 residues. The germline gives CDR1 SGHAT, CDR2 FQNNGV. The CDR3 is CASRSGQGRDYGYTF. In nucleotides, the CDR3 is TGTGCCAGCAGATCCGGACAGGGGAGGGACTATGGCTACACCTTC.

In its sample, this clone was seen a few times. J is TRBJ1-3 and V is TRBV7-3; D is ambiguous. The ends were cut back, 6 bases at V and 0 bases at J, with 12 bases in the middle. Germline lookup yields CDR1 SGHTA and CDR2 FQGTGA. CDR3 length equals 15 residues. CDR3 coding DNA: TGTGCCAGCAGTTCTGGACTGAGCTCTGGAAACACCATATATTTT. This gives the protein CASSSGLSSGNTIYF.

The rearrangement uses TRBV29-1 and TRBJ1-1; possibly TRBD1 for D (5 bases). Trimming took off 2 bases at V and 1 base at J, with 11 bases between the two ends. Germline V gives CDR1 SQVTM, CDR2 ANQGSEA. The CDR3 extends over 14 amino acids. The CDR3 spells CSVERAGKNTEAFF. The DNA for the CDR3 is TGCAGCGTTGAAAGGGCAGGGAAGAACACTGAAGCTTTCTTT.

There are a few counts of this clone. The chain couples TRBV19 to TRBJ1-5; 8 bases fit TRBD1. The germline V gene has CDR1 LNHDA and CDR2 SQIVND (reference sequence). V trimming: 7 bases; J trimming: 7 bases; junction bases outside the gene matches: 15. The CDR3 runs 16 residues. CDR3 DNA sequence: TGTGCCAGTACCCCCCGGACAGGGATGGTAGGGCAGCCCCAGCATTTT. Translation: CASTPRTGMVGQPQHF.

This clone has just one count. This sequence joins TRBV5-1 and TRBJ2-3; the D gene is possibly TRBD1 (5 bases). In germline, CDR1 is SGHRS, CDR2 YFSETQ. The V and J ends lost 0 bases and 2 bases respectively, with 10 bases between them. The CDR3 length is 15 residues. In DNA form, the CDR3 reads TGCGCCAGCAGCTTGGGGACACTGAACACAGATACGCAGTATTTT. It translates to CASSLGTLNTDTQYF.

The chain carries TRBV28 and TRBJ2-1; 11 nucleotides agree with TRBD1. V lost 5 bases and J lost 3; bases outside the gene matches: 6. The CDR3 consists of 16 residues. Germline CDR1 MDHEN, CDR2 SYDVKM. DNA of the CDR3: TGTGCCAGCAGTACAACCGGGACAGGGGGCTACAATGAGCAGTTCTTC. Translating it yields CASSTTGTGGYNEQFF. Full variable domain (remainder filled in from reference TRBV28 and TRBJ2-1): DVKVTQSSRYLVKRTGEKVFLECVQDMDHENMFWYRQDPGLGLRLIYFSYDVKMKEKGDIPEGYSVSREKKERFSLILESASTNQTSMYLCASSTTGTGGYNEQFFGPGTRLTVL.

The chain is built from TRBV29-1 and TRBJ1-2; weak D call: TRBD1 (5 bases). Germline CDR1 is SQVTM and CDR2 is ANQGSEA. CDR3 size: 13 residues. V lost 4 bases to trimming and J lost 4 bases, with 13 bases between them. The CDR3 loop is CSVVGQTVYGYTF. CDR3 sequence (DNA): TGCAGCGTTGTCGGGCAGACAGTCTATGGCTACACCTTC.

The V gene is TRBV7-9, the J gene TRBJ2-1; 7 bases are shared with TRBD1. Losses at the gene ends were 5 bases for V and 0 bases for J; bases not matched to a gene: 4. The CDR3 contains 15 residues. Per germline, CDR1 SEHNR and CDR2 FQNEAQ (reference sequence). The CDR3 region is CASSRQGASYNEQFF. The CDR3 nucleotides are TGTGCCAGCAGCCGACAGGGAGCCTCCTACAATGAGCAGTTCTTC.

This clone has just a few counts. This chain links TRBV19 with TRBJ1-1; possible D gene TRBD1, 5 bases. Trimming stripped 3 bases from V and 5 bases from J, with 13 bases between. Germline CDR1 is LNHDA and CDR2 is SQIVND (reference sequence). CDR3 length equals 14 residues. Here the CDR3 reads CASSMINGGTEAFF. The CDR3 bases are TGTGCCAGTAGTATGATCAACGGGGGTACTGAAGCTTTCTTT.

The chain recombines TRBV4-1 with TRBJ1-2; D is unclear. V lost 0 bases and J 1 base, leaving 15 bases between the germline ends. The CDR3 length is 17 residues. The V gene's germline CDR1 is MGHRA and CDR2 YSYEKL. The CDR3 nucleotides are TGCGCCAGCAGCCAAGATCGTGTAGTAAGCATTAACTATGGCTACACCTTC. Amino acids: CASSQDRVVSINYGYTF.

V usage is TRBV28 and J usage is TRBJ2-3; D may be TRBD2 (6 bases). Trimming shortened V by 5 bases and J by 0 bases, and 15 bases separated the two germline ends. The CDR3 has 16 amino acids. From germline, CDR1 is MDHEN and CDR2 SYDVKM. The CDR3: CASSPLRRGSTDTQYF. For the CDR3, the DNA is TGTGCCAGCAGTCCCCTGAGGAGGGGCAGCACAGATACGCAGTATTTT.

The chain couples TRBV5-4 to TRBJ1-2; D gene uncertain. The CDR3 contains 14 residues. Germline assignment: CDR1 SGHNT and CDR2 YYREEE (reference sequence). Trimming pared 1 base from V and 5 bases from J, leaving 12 bases between. CDR3 DNA: TGTGCCAGCAGCTTGTGGGAGGGTCGGTATGGCTACACCTTC. It yields the protein CASSLWEGRYGYTF.